This TCR beta chain was captured in a study of neoadjuvant nivolumab and ipilimumab in lung cancer. This clone turned up a few times. The target antigen is unknown. Generated by immunoSEQ multiplex PCR, the TCRdb table keeps only in-frame clones and is missing some. The data show tens of thousands of clones, 75% to 90% seen once. The study, taken as a whole, reports: Pathologic regression was not significantly tied to TCR clonality.

CDR1 is MNHNS, CDR2 SASEGT, per germline. This CDR3 contains 14 residues. V trimming: 6 bases; J trimming: 2 bases; junction bases outside the gene matches: 7. The chain is built from TRBV6-1 and TRBJ2-7; TRBD1 matches at 7 bases. This material consisted of blood, taken before neoadjuvant nivolumab, alone or with ipilimumab. The receptor's source is an adult with non-small cell lung cancer. Some clones in this sample may be carry-over from other donors' samples. CDR3 protein: CASRTGTATYEQYF. The CDR3 DNA reads TGTGCCAGCAGAACCGGGACAGCAACCTACGAGCAGTACTTC.